The 24 T cell receptor beta chains listed next were all sequenced from one sample in a study of CD8 T cells in ankylosing spondylitis. TCRdb reprocessed the 5' RACE reads via MiXCR and lists one record per CDR3 protein. Here the sample spans tens of thousands of distinct CDR3 sequences, more than 25% being singletons. Sequencing used synovial fluid, either unsorted or a sorted T cell fraction (not recorded which). These receptors originate from a male donor with ankylosing spondylitis.

This clonotype turned up a few times. The chain carries TRBV4-1 and TRBJ1-1; D call uncertain. CDR3 size: 16 residues. V was trimmed by 3 bases and J by 0 bases, leaving 14 bases between them. Per germline, CDR1 MGHRA and CDR2 YSYEKL. This chain's CDR3 is CASSQRDLVLNTEAFF. CDR3 DNA: TGCGCCAGCAGCCAGAGGGATCTAGTCTTGAACACTGAAGCTTTCTTT.

The rearrangement links TRBV4-1 to TRBJ2-3; 8 bases fit TRBD2. The CDR3 covers 16 residues. CDR1 MGHRA and CDR2 YSYEKL come from the germline V gene. J gave up 4 bases and V 0 bases, and 6 bases lay outside the gene matches. CDR3 bases: TGCGCCAGCAGCCAAGACGGAGCGGGAGTCTCAGATACGCAGTATTTT. It translates to CASSQDGAGVSDTQYF.

The CDR3, as DNA: TGCGCCAGCAGCCGAAGAGAGCGGGAACGTGAGCAGTTCTTC. Translated: CASSRREREREQFF. The chain recombines TRBV4-1 with TRBJ2-1; 7 nucleotides line up with TRBD2. This CDR3 comprises 14 residues. Germline CDR1 reads MGHRA; CDR2 reads YSYEKL. The junction had 9 bases not matched to a gene; V was cut back by 4 bases and J by 9 bases.

This clonotype was detected only a few times. This chain joins TRBV27 and TRBJ2-7; 11 bases match TRBD2. After removal of 5 bases from V and 4 bases from J, the junction contained 4 bases not matched to a gene. This CDR3 has 14 residues. Germline V lookup: CDR1 MNHEY, CDR2 SMNVEV (reference sequence). CDR3 coding DNA: TGTGCCAGCAGTCCCGGGACTAGCGGTTACGAGCAGTACGTC. Translation: CASSPGTSGYEQYV.

In its sample, this clonotype was seen a few times. The chain combines TRBV20-1 with TRBJ1-1; 10 positions agree with TRBD1. Trimming took 6 bases from V and 3 from J; bases not matched to a gene: 1. This CDR3 is 12 amino acids long. Germline CDR1 reads DFQATT; CDR2 reads SNEGSKA (reference sequence). The chain's CDR3 is CSAGQGDTEAFF. The CDR3 DNA reads as TGCAGTGCCGGACAGGGGGACACTGAAGCTTTCTTT.

This clonotype was recorded many times. This chain joins TRBV29-1 and TRBJ2-1, with TRBD2 as a possible D gene (6 bases). This CDR3 is built from 13 residues. The V and J ends lost 5 bases and 7 bases respectively, with 15 bases between them. Germline V CDR1 and CDR2: SQVTM, ANQGSEA. CDR3: CSVSPGAGNEQFF. CDR3 nucleotide sequence: TGCAGCGTTTCCCCGGGAGCAGGTAATGAGCAGTTCTTC.

The genes are TRBV10-3 and TRBJ2-1; D unclear. The CDR3 length is 12 residues. V was trimmed by 0 bases and J by 13 bases, leaving 10 bases between them. Germline CDR1 reads ENHRY; CDR2 reads SYGVKD. CDR3 coding DNA: TGTGCCATCAGTGAGTCGCTGGTTGAACAGTTCTTC. Encoded protein: CAISESLVEQFF.

This chain uses TRBV7-6 with TRBJ2-5, with D possibly matching TRBD2 (5 bases). V lost 1 base and J 3 bases, leaving 18 bases between the germline ends. Germline-derived CDR1 and CDR2 are SGHVS and FNYEAQ. This CDR3 is 17 amino acids long. CDR3 bases: TGTGCCAGCAGCTTAGATTCCCGCCGGCTAGCCAAAGAGACCCAGTACTTC. It specifies CASSLDSRRLAKETQYF.

The genes are TRBV13 and TRBJ1-2, with 7 bases lining up with TRBD1. The V segment lost 1 base and the J segment 4 bases; nucleotides outside the gene matches: 6. There are 15 residues in the CDR3. Germline CDR1 PRHDT, CDR2 FYEKMQ (reference sequence). CDR3 in DNA: TGTGCCAGCAGCTTAGAAGGACAGGCTATCTATGGCTACACCTTC. This sequence encodes CASSLEGQAIYGYTF. Supplemented by reference TRBV13 and TRBJ1-2, the full variable domain reads AAGVIQSPRHLIKEKRETATLKCYPIPRHDTVYWYQQGPGQDPQFLISFYEKMQSDKGSIPDRFSAQQFSDYHSELNMSSLELGDSALYFCASSLEGQAIYGYTFGSGTRLTVV.

This clonotype was detected many times. V is TRBV20-1 and J is TRBJ1-6; unclear D gene. In germline, CDR1 is DFQATT, CDR2 SNEGSKA (reference sequence). The CDR3 has 15 residues. V was shortened by 6 bases and J by 5 bases, with 17 bases between the two germline ends. CDR3 region: CSAQPLGRDNSPLHF. The CDR3 nucleotides read TGCAGTGCGCAGCCTTTGGGGAGGGATAATTCACCCCTCCACTTT.

The chain is built from TRBV24-1 and TRBJ2-1; D gene uncertain. This CDR3 has 15 residues. From germline, CDR1 is KGHDR and CDR2 SFDVKD. V was cut by 2 bases and J by 0 bases, with 7 bases left in between. The DNA of the CDR3 is TGTGCCACCAGTGATTGGCGGAGCTCCTACAATGAGCAGTTCTTC. Amino acid sequence: CATSDWRSSYNEQFF.

The rearrangement joins TRBV5-1 to TRBJ2-1, with a tentative D call TRBD2 (6 bases). This CDR3 comprises 12 residues. Germline CDR1 and CDR2: SGHRS and YFSETQ. Trimming removed 0 bases at V and 14 bases at J, with 12 bases between. The CDR3 nucleotides read TGCGCCAGCAGCTTGGTACAAGGGGAGGAGTTCTTC. It yields the protein CASSLVQGEEFF.

This chain links TRBV27 with TRBJ2-7; D is unresolved. Germline CDR1 and CDR2: MNHEY and SMNVEV (reference sequence). The CDR3 loop spans 14 amino acids. The ends were cut back, 2 bases at V and 5 bases at J, with 13 bases in the middle. CDR3 amino acids: CASSLVGPKNEQYV. As DNA, the CDR3 is TGTGCCAGCAGTTTAGTCGGGCCTAAGAACGAGCAGTACGTC.

The CDR3 DNA is TGTGCCAGCAGCCAAGACCCGGGACAGGGGGACAATGAGCAGTTCTTC. It specifies CASSQDPGQGDNEQFF. The chain recombines TRBV14 with TRBJ2-1, with TRBD1 matching 11 bases. V trimming: 0 bases; J trimming: 5 bases; junction bases outside the gene matches: 3. Germline loops: CDR1 SGHDN, CDR2 FVKESK. The CDR3 runs 16 residues. Supplemented by reference TRBV14 and TRBJ2-1, the full variable domain reads EAGVTQFPSHSVIEKGQTVTLRCDPISGHDNLYWYRRVMGKEIKFLLHFVKESKQDESGMPNNRFLAERTGGTYSTLKVQPAELEDSGVYFCASSQDPGQGDNEQFFGPGTRLTVL.

The rearrangement links TRBV15 to TRBJ2-1; 8 positions match TRBD2. Germline V CDR1 and CDR2: LNHNV, YYDKDF (reference sequence). The CDR3 length is 17 residues. V lost 0 bases to trimming and J lost 7 bases; unmatched junction nucleotides: 11. The CDR3 DNA follows: TGTGCCACCAGCAGAGAATCTATCGGGACTAGTATGAATGAGCAGTTCTTC. It is translated as CATSRESIGTSMNEQFF.

The chain links TRBV20-1 to TRBJ1-1; 8 nucleotides align to TRBD1. CDR3 length: 17 amino acids. V was clipped by 0 bases and J by 1 base; unmatched bases: 10. Germline V gene lookup returns CDR1 DFQATT and CDR2 SNEGSKA (reference sequence). The CDR3 DNA reads TGCAGTGCTAGAGATCTGGCCCGACAGGGGACGAACACTGAAGCTTTCTTT. Protein: CSARDLARQGTNTEAFF.

This rearrangement joins TRBV2 to TRBJ2-5; 11 bases line up with TRBD2. The junction had 7 bases not matched to a gene; V was cut back by 6 bases and J by 4 bases. This CDR3 has 15 amino acids. CDR1 is SNHLY, CDR2 FYNNEI, per germline. CDR3 sequence reads: CASSEGGLAGETQYF. CDR3 sequence (DNA): TGTGCCAGCAGCGAGGGCGGACTAGCGGGAGAGACCCAGTACTTC.

Many counts were recorded for this clonotype. V and J are TRBV27 and TRBJ2-7, with 8 bases lining up with TRBD2. With 4 bases clipped from V and 0 bases from J, the junction kept 11 bases outside the gene matches. There are 17 residues in the CDR3. The germline CDR1 and CDR2 sequences are MNHEY and SMNVEV (reference sequence). CDR3: CASSYSGVRGSSYEQYF. CDR3 sequence (DNA): TGTGCCAGCAGTTATAGCGGGGTCAGGGGCAGCTCCTACGAGCAGTACTTC.

In this sample, this clonotype turned up once. The chain links TRBV5-1 to TRBJ2-3; D might be TRBD2 (6 bases). CDR3 size: 15 residues. Deletions cut 4 bases from V and 1 base from J, with 13 bases between. Germline loops: CDR1 SGHRS, CDR2 YFSETQ. CDR3 sequence (DNA): TGCGCCAGCAGCCTCTATGGAGGGGGCACAGATACGCAGTATTTT. Translation gives CASSLYGGGTDTQYF. Looking up the rest from reference TRBV5-1 and TRBJ2-3 gives the full variable domain: KAGVTQTPRYLIKTRGQQVTLSCSPISGHRSVSWYQQTPGQGLQFLFEYFSETQRNKGNFPGRFSGRQFSNSRSEMNVSTLELGDSALYLCASSLYGGGTDTQYFGPGTRLTVL.

This clonotype appeared a few times. The rearrangement links TRBV7-9 to TRBJ2-7, with D uncertain. V lost 6 bases, J lost 4 bases, and 13 bases lay in between. Germline CDR1 is SEHNR and CDR2 is FQNEAQ (reference sequence). The CDR3 contains 13 residues. In DNA form, the CDR3 reads TGTGCCAGCAGTTTCTCGGAGATATACGAGCAGTACTTC. Translated, it gives CASSFSEIYEQYF.

The V and J genes are TRBV24-1 and TRBJ2-6; D gene uncertain. CDR1 KGHDR and CDR2 SFDVKD come from the germline V gene. The CDR3 contains 12 residues. Deletions cut 6 bases from V and 2 bases from J, with 1 base between. The CDR3 loop reads CATSPGANVLTF. CDR3 bases: TGTGCCACCAGTCCTGGGGCCAACGTCCTGACTTTC.

This clonotype came up a few times. The genes are TRBV11-3 and TRBJ2-2; TRBD2 matches 8 bases. Unmatched junction bases numbered 8, after V lost 3 bases and J lost 5 bases. The CDR3 runs to 16 residues. Per the germline V gene, CDR1 is SGHNT and CDR2 is YENEEA. DNA of the CDR3: TGTGCCAGCAGCTTCCCCGGGGGGGAAGTAACCGGGGAGCTGTTTTTT. This translates into CASSFPGGEVTGELFF.

The CDR3 DNA is TGTGCCAGCAGTGCAACAGGGGTGGGATCACCCCTCCACTTT. Translation: CASSATGVGSPLHF. The chain has TRBV27 and TRBJ1-6, with TRBD1 matching over 7 bases. The CDR3 extends over 14 amino acids. CDR1 is MNHEY, CDR2 SMNVEV, per germline (reference sequence). V lost 5 bases to trimming and J lost 10 bases; unmatched junction nucleotides: 8.

This clonotype was recorded a few times. This rearrangement joins TRBV30 to TRBJ1-2; D gene unclear. The CDR3 totals 11 residues. Per the germline V gene, CDR1 is GTSNPN and CDR2 is SVGIG (reference sequence). V was shortened by 4 bases and J by 7 bases, with 10 bases between the two germline ends. The CDR3: CAWTALGGYTF. CDR3 DNA sequence: TGTGCCTGGACAGCTTTAGGTGGCTACACCTTC.